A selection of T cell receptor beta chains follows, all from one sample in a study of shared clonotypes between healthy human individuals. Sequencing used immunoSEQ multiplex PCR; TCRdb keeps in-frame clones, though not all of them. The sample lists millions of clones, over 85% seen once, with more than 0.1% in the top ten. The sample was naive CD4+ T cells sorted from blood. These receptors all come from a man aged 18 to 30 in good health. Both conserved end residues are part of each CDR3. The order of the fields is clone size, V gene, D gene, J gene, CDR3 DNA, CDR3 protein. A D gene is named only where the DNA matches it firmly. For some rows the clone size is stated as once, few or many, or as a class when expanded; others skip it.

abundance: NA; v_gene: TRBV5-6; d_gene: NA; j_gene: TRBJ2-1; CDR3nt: TGTGCCAGCAGACTCGCGGGGAATGAGCAGTTCTTC; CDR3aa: CASRLAGNEQFF
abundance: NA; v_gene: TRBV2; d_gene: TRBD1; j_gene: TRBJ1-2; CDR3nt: TGTGCCAGCAGTGGAACAGGGGGCGGCTACACCTTC; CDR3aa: CASSGTGGGYTF
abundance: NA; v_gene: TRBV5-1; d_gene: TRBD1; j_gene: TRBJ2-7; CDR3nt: TGCGCCAGCAGCTTGGAGGGACAGGGGACGTGGTACGAGCAGTACTTC; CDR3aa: CASSLEGQGTWYEQYF
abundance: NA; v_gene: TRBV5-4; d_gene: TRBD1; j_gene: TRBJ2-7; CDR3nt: TGTGCCAGCAGCAGGGGACAGGACCCCTACGAGCAGTACTTC; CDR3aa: CASSRGQDPYEQYF
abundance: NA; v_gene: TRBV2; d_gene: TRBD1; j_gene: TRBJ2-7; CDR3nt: TGTGCCAGTTTCCGGGACAGGGGGTACGAGCAGTACTTC; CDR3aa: CASFRDRGYEQYF
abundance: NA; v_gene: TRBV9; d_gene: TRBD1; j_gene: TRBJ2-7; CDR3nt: TGTGCCAGCAGCGTAGGTGGCAGGACAGGGCCCCACGAGCAGTACTTC; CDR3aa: CASSVGGRTGPHEQYF
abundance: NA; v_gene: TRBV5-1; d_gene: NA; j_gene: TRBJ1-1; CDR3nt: TGCGCCAGCAGCTTGGGATCAGAGGGTCAAGCTTTCTTT; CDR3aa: CASSLGSEGQAFF
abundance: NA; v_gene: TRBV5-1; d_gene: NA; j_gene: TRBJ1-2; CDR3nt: TGCGCCAGCAGCGAGGGACCCCCCTATGGCTACACCTTC; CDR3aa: CASSEGPPYGYTF
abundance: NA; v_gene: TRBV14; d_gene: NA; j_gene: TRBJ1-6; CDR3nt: TGTGCCAGCAGCACCGCCGGGGCCACGGATTCACCCCTCCACTTT; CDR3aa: CASSTAGATDSPLHF
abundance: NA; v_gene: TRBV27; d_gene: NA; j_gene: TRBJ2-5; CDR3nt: TGTGCCAGCAGCCCAGGGGTGTGGGAGACCCAGTACTTC; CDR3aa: CASSPGVWETQYF
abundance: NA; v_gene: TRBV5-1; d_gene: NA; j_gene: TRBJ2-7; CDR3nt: TGCGCCAGCAGCTTGTCCCTCTCGGAGCAGTACTTC; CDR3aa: CASSLSLSEQYF
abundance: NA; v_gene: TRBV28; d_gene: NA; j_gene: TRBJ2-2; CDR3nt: TGTGCCAGCATTACGGGGGGCACCAACACCGGGGAGCTGTTTTTT; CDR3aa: CASITGGTNTGELFF
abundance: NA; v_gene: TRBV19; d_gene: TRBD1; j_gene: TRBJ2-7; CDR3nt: TGTGCCAGTAGTAGGACAGGGCCCTACGAGCAGTACTTC; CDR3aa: CASSRTGPYEQYF
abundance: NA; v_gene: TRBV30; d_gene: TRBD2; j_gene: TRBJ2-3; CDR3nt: TGTGCCTGGAACCTTGGCGGGAGGACAGATACGCAGTATTTT; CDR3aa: CAWNLGGRTDTQYF
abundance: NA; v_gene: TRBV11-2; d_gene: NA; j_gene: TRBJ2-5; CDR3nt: TGTGCCAGCAGCTTCCGGGGGAGGCAAGAGACCCAGTACTTC; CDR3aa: CASSFRGRQETQYF
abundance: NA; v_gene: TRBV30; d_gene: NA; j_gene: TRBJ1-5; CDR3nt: TGTGCCTTCACAGGGCGGGGGGCGACCAATCAGCCCCAGCATTTT; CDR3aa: CAFTGRGATNQPQHF
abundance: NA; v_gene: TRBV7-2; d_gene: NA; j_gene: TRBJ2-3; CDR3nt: TGTGCCAGCAGCCGAACTAGGACGGTGGCAGATACGCAGTATTTT; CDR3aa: CASSRTRTVADTQYF
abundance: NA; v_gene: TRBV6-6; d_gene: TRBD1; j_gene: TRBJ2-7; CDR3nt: TGTGCCAGCAGATATGAGGGGGCATCCTACGAGCAGTACTTC; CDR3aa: CASRYEGASYEQYF
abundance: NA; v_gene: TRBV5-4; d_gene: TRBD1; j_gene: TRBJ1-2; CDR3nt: TGTGCCAGCAGCTTACAGGGGGCGAGCTATGGCTACACCTTC; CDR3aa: CASSLQGASYGYTF
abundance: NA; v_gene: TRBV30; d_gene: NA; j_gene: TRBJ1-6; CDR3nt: TGTGCCTGGGCCCGGGCGGGGAGAGGGGGTAATTCACCCCTCCACTTT; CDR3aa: CAWARAGRGGNSPLHF
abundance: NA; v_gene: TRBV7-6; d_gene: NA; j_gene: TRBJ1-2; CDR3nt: TGTGCCAGCAGCTTAGTAGGAGGGCCCGCGAACTATGGCTACACCTTC; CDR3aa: CASSLVGGPANYGYTF
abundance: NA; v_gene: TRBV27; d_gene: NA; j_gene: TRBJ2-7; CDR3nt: TGTGCCAGCAGTTTAAAAACGGGGTTCCAGGGAGACTACGAGCAGTACTTC; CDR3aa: CASSLKTGFQGDYEQYF
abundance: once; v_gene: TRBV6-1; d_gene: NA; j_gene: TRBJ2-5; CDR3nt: TGTGCCAGCAGGAGAGCGGGTCAAGAGACCCAGTACTTC; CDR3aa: CASRRAGQETQYF
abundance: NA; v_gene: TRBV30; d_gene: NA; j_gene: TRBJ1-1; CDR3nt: TGTGCCTGGAGACGTGGACGGGTGAACACTGAAGCTTTCTTT; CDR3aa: CAWRRGRVNTEAFF
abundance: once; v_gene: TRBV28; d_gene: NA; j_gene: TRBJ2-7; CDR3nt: TGTGCCAGCGGCAGGCCGGGCGAGCAGTACTTC; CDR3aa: CASGRPGEQYF
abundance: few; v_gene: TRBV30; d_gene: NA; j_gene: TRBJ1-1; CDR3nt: TGTGCCTACACCAGAAAGAACACTGAAGCTTTCTTT; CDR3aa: CAYTRKNTEAFF
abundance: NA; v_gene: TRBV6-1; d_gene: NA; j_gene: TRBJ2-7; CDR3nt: TGTGCCAGCAGTGTAGAGGCTCCCTACGAGCAGTACTTC; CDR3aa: CASSVEAPYEQYF
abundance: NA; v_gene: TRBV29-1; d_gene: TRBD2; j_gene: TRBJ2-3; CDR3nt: TGCAGCGTCGGGCGGACTAGCGGGGTCAGCACAGATACGCAGTATTTT; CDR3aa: CSVGRTSGVSTDTQYF
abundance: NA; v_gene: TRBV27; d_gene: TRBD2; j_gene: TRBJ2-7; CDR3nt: TGTGCCAGCAGTTCCCACCTCCCGGGACTAGCGGATTCCTACGAGCAGTACTTC; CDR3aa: CASSSHLPGLADSYEQYF
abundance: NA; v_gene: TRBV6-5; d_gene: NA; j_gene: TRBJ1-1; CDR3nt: TGTGCCAGCAGGCGTGACACTGAAGCTTTCTTT; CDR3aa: CASRRDTEAFF
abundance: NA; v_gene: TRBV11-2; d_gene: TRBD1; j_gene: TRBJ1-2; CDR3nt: TGTGCCAGCAGCTTAGATAGGACAGGGAATAACTATGGCTACACCTTC; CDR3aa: CASSLDRTGNNYGYTF
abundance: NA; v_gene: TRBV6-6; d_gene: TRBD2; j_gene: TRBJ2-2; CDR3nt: TGTGCCAGCAGTTCGAGACTAGCGGGAGGAACCGGGGAGCTGTTTTTT; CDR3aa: CASSSRLAGGTGELFF
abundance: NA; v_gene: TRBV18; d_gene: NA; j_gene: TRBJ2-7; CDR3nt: TGTGCCAGCTCACCACCGGTGTCTGGGAGCTACGAGCAGTACTTC; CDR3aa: CASSPPVSGSYEQYF
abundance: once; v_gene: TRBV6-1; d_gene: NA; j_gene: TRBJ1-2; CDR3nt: TGTGCCAGCAGCCCGGAGGGCTTCTATGGCTACACCTTC; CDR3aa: CASSPEGFYGYTF
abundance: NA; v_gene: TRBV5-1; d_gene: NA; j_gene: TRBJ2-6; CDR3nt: TGCGCCAGCAGCTTGATACCTTTAGACTCTGGGGCCAACGTCCTGACTTTC; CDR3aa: CASSLIPLDSGANVLTF
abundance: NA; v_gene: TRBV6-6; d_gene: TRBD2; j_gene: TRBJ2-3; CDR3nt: TGTGCCAGCAGTCGGACTAGCGGGGGGGAAGATACGCAGTATTTT; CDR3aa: CASSRTSGGEDTQYF
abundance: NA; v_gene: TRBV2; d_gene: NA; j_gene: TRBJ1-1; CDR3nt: TGTGCCAGCACCGGCTTGGGTCGGACGGGGAACACTGAAGCTTTCTTT; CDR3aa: CASTGLGRTGNTEAFF
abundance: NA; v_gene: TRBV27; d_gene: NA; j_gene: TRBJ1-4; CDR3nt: TGTGCCAGCAGTTTTGGAAATAGAGACAGTAAGTATGAAAAACTGTTTTTT; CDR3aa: CASSFGNRDSKYEKLFF
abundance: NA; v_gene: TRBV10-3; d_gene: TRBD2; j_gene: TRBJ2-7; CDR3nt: TGTGCCATCAGTAGGACTAGCGGAGAGGTTGACGAGCAGTACTTC; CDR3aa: CAISRTSGEVDEQYF
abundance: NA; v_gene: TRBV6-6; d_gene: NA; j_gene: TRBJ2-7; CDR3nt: TGTGCCAGCAGCGGAAATTTCTACGAGCAGTACTTC; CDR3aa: CASSGNFYEQYF
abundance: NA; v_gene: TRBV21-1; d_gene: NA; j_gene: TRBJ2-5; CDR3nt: TGTGCCAGCTGGCACCAGGAGACCCAGTACTTC; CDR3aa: CASWHQETQYF
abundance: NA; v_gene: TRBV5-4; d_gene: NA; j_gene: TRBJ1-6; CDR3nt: TGTGCCAGCAGCTTGGTGGGGGAAAATAATTCACCCCTCCACTTT; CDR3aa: CASSLVGENNSPLHF
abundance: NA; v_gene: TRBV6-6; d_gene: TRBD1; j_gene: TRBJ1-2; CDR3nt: TGTGCCAGCAGAACACCGGGACAGGAAGGTGGCTACACCTTC; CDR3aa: CASRTPGQEGGYTF
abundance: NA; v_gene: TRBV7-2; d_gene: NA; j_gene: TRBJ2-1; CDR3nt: TGTGCCAGCAGCTTAGACGGTGGGGCGTTCGTGTTCTTC; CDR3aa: CASSLDGGAFVFF
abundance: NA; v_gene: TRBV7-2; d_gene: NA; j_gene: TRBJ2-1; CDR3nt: TGTGCCAGCAGGATACAGGGAGATGAGCAGTTCTTC; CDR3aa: CASRIQGDEQFF
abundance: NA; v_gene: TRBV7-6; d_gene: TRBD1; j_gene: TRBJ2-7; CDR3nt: TGTGCCAGCAGCTCAGTGGGACAGGGCGAGGACGAGCAGTACTTC; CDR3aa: CASSSVGQGEDEQYF
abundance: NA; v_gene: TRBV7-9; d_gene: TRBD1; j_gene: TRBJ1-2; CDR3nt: TGTGCCAGCAGCTTACCGGGACAGGGAGGCTACACCTTC; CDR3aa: CASSLPGQGGYTF